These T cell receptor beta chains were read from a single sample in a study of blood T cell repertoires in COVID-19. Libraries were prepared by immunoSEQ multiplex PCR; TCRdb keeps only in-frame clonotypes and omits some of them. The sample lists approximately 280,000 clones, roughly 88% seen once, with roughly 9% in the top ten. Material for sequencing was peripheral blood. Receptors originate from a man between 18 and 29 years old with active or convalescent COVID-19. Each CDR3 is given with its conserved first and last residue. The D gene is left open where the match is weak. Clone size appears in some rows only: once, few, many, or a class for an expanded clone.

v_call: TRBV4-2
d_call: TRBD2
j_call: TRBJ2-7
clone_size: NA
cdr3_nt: TGTGCCAGCAGTCTCGGGGGGAGCGGGGGAGAGTACGAGCAGTACTTC
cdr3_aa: CASSLGGSGGEYEQYF

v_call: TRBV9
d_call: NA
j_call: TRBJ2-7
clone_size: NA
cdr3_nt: TGTGCCAGCAGCGCCCAACTAGTTTCCGAGCAGTACTTC
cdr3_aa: CASSAQLVSEQYF

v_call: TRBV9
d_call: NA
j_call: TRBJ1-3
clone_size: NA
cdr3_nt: TGTGCCAGCAGCGTACCTATCGAGGGGGACACCATATATTTT
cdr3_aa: CASSVPIEGDTIYF

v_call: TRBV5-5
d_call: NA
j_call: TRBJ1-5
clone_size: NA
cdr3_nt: TGTGCCAGCAGCTTGGTTTGGCCCGTTAATCAGCCCCAGCATTTT
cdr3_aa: CASSLVWPVNQPQHF

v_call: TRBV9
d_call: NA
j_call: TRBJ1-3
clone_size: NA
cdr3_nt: TGTGCCAGCAGCCCCATGGGGAGCTCTGGAAACACCATATATTTT
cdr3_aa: CASSPMGSSGNTIYF

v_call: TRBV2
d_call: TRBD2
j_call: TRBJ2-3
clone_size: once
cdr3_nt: TGTGCCAGCCGAACTAGCGGGGGGGCTACAGGTACAGATACGCAGTATTTT
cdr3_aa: CASRTSGGATGTDTQYF

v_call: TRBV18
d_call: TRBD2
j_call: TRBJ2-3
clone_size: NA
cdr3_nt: TGTGCCAGCTCCCTGACTAGCGGGGGGGCGATGGATACGCAGTATTTT
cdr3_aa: CASSLTSGGAMDTQYF

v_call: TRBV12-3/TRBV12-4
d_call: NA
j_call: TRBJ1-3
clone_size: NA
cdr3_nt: TGTGCCAGCAGTTACGGTAACCCGGACACCATATATTTT
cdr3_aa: CASSYGNPDTIYF

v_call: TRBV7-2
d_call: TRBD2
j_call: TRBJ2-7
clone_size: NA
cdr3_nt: TGTGCCAGCAGCTTAGACGGCGGGGGCTACGAGCAGTACTTC
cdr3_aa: CASSLDGGGYEQYF

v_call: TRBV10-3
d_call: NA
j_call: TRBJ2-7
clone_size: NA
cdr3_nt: TGTGCCACCTTGGACATGGAAGGCTACGAGCAGTACTTC
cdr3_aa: CATLDMEGYEQYF

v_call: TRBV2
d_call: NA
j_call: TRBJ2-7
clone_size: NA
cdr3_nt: TGTGCCAGCAGTGAGTCAGGGTCTTGGGTGACTTCCTACGAGCAGTACTTC
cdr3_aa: CASSESGSWVTSYEQYF

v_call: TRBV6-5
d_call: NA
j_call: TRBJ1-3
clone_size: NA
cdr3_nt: TGTGCCAGCAGTTATACACAGGGCTCTGGAAACACCATATATTTT
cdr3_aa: CASSYTQGSGNTIYF

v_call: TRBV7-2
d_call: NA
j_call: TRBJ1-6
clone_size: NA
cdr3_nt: TGTGCCAGCAGCTTATTCTTACCGGGGACAAATTCACCCCTCCACTTT
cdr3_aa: CASSLFLPGTNSPLHF

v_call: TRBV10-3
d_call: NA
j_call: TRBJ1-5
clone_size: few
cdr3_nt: TGTGCCATCAGTGAGGGGGACTCACTAGGTAATCAGCCCCAGCATTTT
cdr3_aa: CAISEGDSLGNQPQHF

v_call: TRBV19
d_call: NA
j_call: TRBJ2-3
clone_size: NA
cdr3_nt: TGTGCCAGTAGGGCAGGGGGCACAGATACGCAGTATTTT
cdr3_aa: CASRAGGTDTQYF

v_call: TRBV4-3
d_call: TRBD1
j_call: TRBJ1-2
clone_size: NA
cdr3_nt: TGCGCCAGCAGCCAAGAGGACAGGGCCGGGAGTGGCTACACCTTC
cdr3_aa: CASSQEDRAGSGYTF

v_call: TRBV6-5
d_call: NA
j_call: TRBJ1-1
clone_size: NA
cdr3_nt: TGTGCCAGCCAAGGGAGGGAGAACACTGAAGCTTTCTTT
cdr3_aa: CASQGRENTEAFF

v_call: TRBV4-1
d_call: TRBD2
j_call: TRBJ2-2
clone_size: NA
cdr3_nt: TGCGCCAGCGGAATAGAGGCGGGGGGGCTCACCGGGGAGCTGTTTTTT
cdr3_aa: CASGIEAGGLTGELFF

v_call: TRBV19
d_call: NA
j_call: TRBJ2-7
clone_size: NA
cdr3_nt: TGTGCCAGTAGTATTTCCCTACCGGGCGGACTGTTCTACGAGCAGTACTTC
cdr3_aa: CASSISLPGGLFYEQYF